The 16 T cell receptor beta chains in this list originate from one sample, sequenced in a study of beta chain features in type 1 diabetes. Notes on the study in general: TCRB CDR3 length was moderately but significantly reduced in all four CD4+ subsets of Type 1 diabetes patients.

Expressed TCRB transcripts were sequenced, since all the RNA that had been isolated was reverse transcribed. Assay used: immunoSEQ multiplex PCR; TCRdb lists only in-frame clones, some missing. The sample carries tens of thousands of clones, 68% recorded once. These receptors are not linked to any known antigen. The sequenced sample consisted of stem cell memory CD4+ T cells from blood. Source of these receptors: a woman in her forties with type 1 diabetes.

The rearrangement uses TRBV2 and TRBJ2-5, with D tentatively TRBD2 (5 bases). CDR1 is SNHLY and CDR2 is FYNNEI in the germline V gene. The CDR3 length is 13 residues. V dropped 3 bases and J dropped 5 bases, with 10 bases sitting between them. CDR3 sequence reads: CASSDNRRETQYF. The CDR3 region has the DNA TGTGCCAGCAGTGATAATAGGAGGGAGACCCAGTACTTC. The full variable domain, with the rest looked up from reference TRBV2 and TRBJ2-5, is EPEVTQTPSHQVTQMGQEVILRCVPISNHLYFYWYRQILGQKVEFLVSFYNNEISEKSEIFDDQFSVERPDGSNFTLKIRSTKLEDSAMYFCASSDNRRETQYFGPGTRLLVL.

V is TRBV30 and J is TRBJ1-2; 7 bases line up with TRBD1. V lost 2 bases and J lost 3; bases outside the gene matches: 3. Germline V gives CDR1 GTSNPN, CDR2 SVGIG (reference sequence). This CDR3 region has 13 residues. The CDR3 here is CAWSIDRDYGYTF. As DNA, the CDR3 is TGTGCCTGGAGTATCGACAGGGACTATGGCTACACCTTC.

The gene calls are TRBV10-3 and TRBJ2-6; 7 bases are a match to TRBD1. This CDR3 spans 17 amino acids. V shed 7 bases, J shed 1 base, and the junction held 10 bases outside the gene matches. Germline loops: CDR1 ENHRY, CDR2 SYGVKD. CDR3 amino acids: CAINRQGPESGANVLTF. The CDR3 DNA sequence: TGTGCCATCAACCGACAGGGACCAGAGTCTGGGGCCAACGTCCTGACTTTC.

This clone showed up just once. The chain links TRBV7-3 to TRBJ2-7, with 8 bases matching TRBD2. Germline CDR1 and CDR2: SGHTA and FQGTGA. V lost 1 base to trimming and J lost 4 bases; unmatched junction nucleotides: 6. The CDR3 consists of 15 residues. This CDR3 is CASSLNPGGGYEQYF. The DNA of the CDR3 is TGTGCCAGCAGCTTAAACCCCGGCGGGGGGTACGAGCAGTACTTC.

This clone was picked up a small number of times. The chain employs TRBV5-1 and TRBJ2-1; TRBD2 matches at 10 bases. The CDR3 runs to 16 residues. J lost 5 bases, V lost 5 bases, and 10 bases had no gene match. The germline CDR1 and CDR2 sequences are SGHRS and YFSETQ. The CDR3 here is CASRSLAGSIDNEQFF. The CDR3 coding sequence is TGCGCCAGCAGATCACTAGCGGGAAGTATCGACAATGAGCAGTTCTTC.

The CDR3 coding sequence is TGTGCCAGCAGCAAACAAAACCGGAACACTGAAGCTTTCTTT. This codes for CASSKQNRNTEAFF. The chain links TRBV7-9 to TRBJ1-1; D remains unclear. V lost 5 bases, J lost 1 base, and 11 bases lay in between. The germline gives CDR1 SEHNR, CDR2 FQNEAQ (reference sequence). This CDR3 has 14 amino acids.

The gene calls are TRBV4-1 and TRBJ2-1, with 8 positions matching TRBD2. Germline lookup yields CDR1 MGHRA and CDR2 YSYEKL. V shed 10 bases and J 10 bases; nucleotides not matched to a gene: 24. The CDR3 length is 17 residues. DNA for the CDR3: TGCGCCATCCTCAGCCAGGGGTCGGGGGGGGAGCAAGGGGAGCAGTTCTTC. It codes for CAILSQGSGGEQGEQFF.

The chain couples TRBV7-9 to TRBJ2-4, with 9 bases lining up with TRBD2. V lost 5 bases, J lost 9 bases, and 11 bases stayed unmatched. Germline values: CDR1 SEHNR, CDR2 FQNEAQ (reference sequence). The CDR3 length is 15 residues. CDR3 residues: CASSRGGGPLSIQYF. In nucleotides, the CDR3 is TGTGCCAGCAGCCGCGGGGGGGGGCCACTTTCCATTCAGTACTTC.

The V and J genes are TRBV29-1 and TRBJ1-2; D gene ambiguous. This CDR3 contains 14 residues. Germline CDR1 reads SQVTM; CDR2 reads ANQGSEA. V was cut by 5 bases and J by 2 bases, with 15 bases left in between. CDR3 sequence reads: CSVPAGNSNYGYTF. In DNA, the CDR3 is TGCAGCGTTCCTGCGGGTAACTCAAACTATGGCTACACCTTC.

The J gene is TRBJ2-1, the V gene TRBV9; 8 bases align to TRBD2. Germline CDR1 reads SGDLS; CDR2 reads YYNGEE. V gave up 4 bases and J gave up 9 bases; unmatched junction bases: 9. CDR3 length: 14 amino acids. Here the CDR3 DNA reads TGTGCCAGCAGCCCAGGGACTAGGGGGAGTGAGCAGTTCTTC. Protein: CASSPGTRGSEQFF.

This clone was seen only once. The gene calls are TRBV15 and TRBJ1-1, with D uncertain. The CDR3 covers 14 residues. Trimming left V 3 bases short and J 4 bases short, with 12 bases between. Germline assignment: CDR1 LNHNV and CDR2 YYDKDF (reference sequence). CDR3 bases: TGTGCCACCAGCAGCTTCGAGGGATCCACTGAAGCTTTCTTT. Translation gives CATSSFEGSTEAFF.

The chain joins TRBV11-2 to TRBJ2-7; D might be TRBD1 (6 bases). CDR1 and CDR2 from the germline V gene are SGHAT and FQNNGV. This CDR3 region has 13 residues. With 4 bases removed from V and 0 bases from J, the gap between germline ends came to 7 bases. DNA of the CDR3: TGTGCCAGCAGCTCGGACAGCTCCTACGAGCAGTACTTC. Protein sequence: CASSSDSSYEQYF. The variable domain in full, with the rest retrieved from reference TRBV11-2 and TRBJ2-7, is EAGVAQSPRYKIIEKRQSVAFWCNPISGHATLYWYQQILGQGPKLLIQFQNNGVVDDSQLPKDRFSAERLKGVDSTLKIQPAKLEDSAVYLCASSSDSSYEQYFGPGTRLTVT.

The V and J genes are TRBV4-2 and TRBJ2-7, with 11 bases identical to TRBD1. Trimming removed 5 bases from V and 2 bases from J; junction bases left unmatched: 5. CDR1 LGHNA and CDR2 YNFKEQ come from the germline V gene. The CDR3 runs 15 residues. This CDR3 reads CASSLGTGGPYEQYF. CDR3 nucleotides: TGTGCCAGCAGCTTAGGGACAGGGGGGCCCTACGAGCAGTACTTC.

This chain links TRBV4-3 with TRBJ1-3; 8 nucleotides agree with TRBD1. V lost 3 bases to trimming and J lost 2 bases; unmatched junction nucleotides: 6. CDR1 LGHNA and CDR2 YSLEER come from the germline V gene. CDR3 length: 16 residues. CDR3 sequence: CASSQTGDQTGNTIYF. The CDR3 coding sequence is TGCGCCAGCAGCCAGACAGGGGATCAGACTGGAAACACCATATATTTT.

The rearrangement links TRBV28 to TRBJ2-1, with 7 bases matching TRBD2. V lost 6 bases and J lost 2; bases outside the gene matches: 4. Germline V gene sequence: CDR1 MDHEN, CDR2 SYDVKM. The CDR3 extends over 14 amino acids. The CDR3 region is CASSPGRTYNEQFF. The CDR3 DNA follows: TGTGCCAGCAGCCCCGGGAGGACCTACAATGAGCAGTTCTTC.

The chain links TRBV4-3 to TRBJ1-2, with 7 bases aligning to TRBD1. With 2 bases clipped from V and 2 bases from J, the junction kept 5 bases outside the gene matches. The CDR3 runs 15 residues. Germline lookup yields CDR1 LGHNA and CDR2 YSLEER. CDR3 in amino acids: CASSQQDRVNYGYTF. DNA of the CDR3: TGCGCCAGCAGCCAACAAGACAGGGTGAACTATGGCTACACCTTC.